The present T cell receptor beta chain was sequenced within a study of identical twins. Findings and caveats of the study: It was out-of-frame TCR alpha sharing in monozygotic twins that models underestimated. Memory repertoires showed no such pattern, whereas abundant cord blood beta clonotypes carried fewer insertions.

V was clipped by 6 bases and J by 1 base, with 8 bases between them. CDR3 length equals 13 residues. Germline V CDR1 and CDR2: SEHNR, FQNEAQ (reference sequence). Among all donors, each was a healthy Caucasian. From the 5' RACE reads, TCRdb called clonotypes with MiXCR, one entry per CDR3 protein. The sample has hundreds of thousands of distinct CDR3 sequences, 7.1% seen once. The table lists this clonotype with many counts. The antigen is unknown. The same data also went into a second study, on yellow fever vaccine responses in identical twins.

The gene calls are TRBV7-9 and TRBJ2-3; tentatively, D is TRBD1 (5 bases). Sequencing was done on a sample of PBMCs. The clonotype originates from a woman aged 18-30 years in good health. This CDR3 is CASSLQGTDTQYF. The CDR3 coding sequence is TGTGCCAGCAGTTTACAGGGCACAGATACGCAGTATTTT.